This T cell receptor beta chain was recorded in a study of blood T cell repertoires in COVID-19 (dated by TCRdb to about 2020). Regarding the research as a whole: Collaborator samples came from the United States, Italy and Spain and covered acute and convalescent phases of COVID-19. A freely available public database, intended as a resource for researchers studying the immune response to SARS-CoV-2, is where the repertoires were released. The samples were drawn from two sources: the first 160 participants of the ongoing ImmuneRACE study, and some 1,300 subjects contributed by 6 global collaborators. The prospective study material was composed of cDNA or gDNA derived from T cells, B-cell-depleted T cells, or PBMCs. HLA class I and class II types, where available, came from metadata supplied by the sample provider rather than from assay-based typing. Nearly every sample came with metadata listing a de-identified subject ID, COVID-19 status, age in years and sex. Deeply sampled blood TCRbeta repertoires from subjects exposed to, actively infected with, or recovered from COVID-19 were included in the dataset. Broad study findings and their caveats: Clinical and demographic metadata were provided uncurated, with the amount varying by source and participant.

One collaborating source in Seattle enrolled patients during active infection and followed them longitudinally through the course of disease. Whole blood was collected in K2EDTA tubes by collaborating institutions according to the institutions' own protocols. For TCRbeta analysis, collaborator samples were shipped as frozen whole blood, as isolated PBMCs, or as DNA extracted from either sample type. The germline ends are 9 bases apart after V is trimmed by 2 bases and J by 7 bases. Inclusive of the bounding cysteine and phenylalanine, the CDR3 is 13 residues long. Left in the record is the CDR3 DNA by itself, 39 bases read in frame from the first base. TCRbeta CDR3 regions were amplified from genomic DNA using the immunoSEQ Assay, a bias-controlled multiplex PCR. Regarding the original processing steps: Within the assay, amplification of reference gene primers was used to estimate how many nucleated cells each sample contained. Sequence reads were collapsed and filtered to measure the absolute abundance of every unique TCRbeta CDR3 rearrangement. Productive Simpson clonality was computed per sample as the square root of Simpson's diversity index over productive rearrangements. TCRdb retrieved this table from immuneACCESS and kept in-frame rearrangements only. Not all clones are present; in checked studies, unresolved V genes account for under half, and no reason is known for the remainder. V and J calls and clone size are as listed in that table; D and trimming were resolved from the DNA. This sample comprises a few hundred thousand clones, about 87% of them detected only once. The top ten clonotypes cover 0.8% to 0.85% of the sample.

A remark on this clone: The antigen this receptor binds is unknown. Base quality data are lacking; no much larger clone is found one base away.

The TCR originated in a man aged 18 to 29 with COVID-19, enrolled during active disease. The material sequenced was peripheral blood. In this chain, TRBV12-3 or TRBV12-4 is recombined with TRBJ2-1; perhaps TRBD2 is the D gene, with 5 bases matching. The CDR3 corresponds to CASSLYRGNEQFF. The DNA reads TGTGCCAGCAGTTTATATCGGGGAAATGAGCAGTTCTTC.